This TCR beta chain was profiled in a study of blood T cells in healthy people across ages. Regarding the study as a whole: There was no known CMV status for donors, so expanded clonotype changes were possibly confounded.

A sample-barcoded 5' primer and a J-beta primer mix were used in a second PCR of roughly 7 to 11 cycles. TCRdb ran MiXCR on the 5' RACE reads and lists one entry per CDR3 protein. The repertoire holds around 700,000 distinct CDR3 sequences, with just under 25% as singletons. As to this clonotype: Antigen unknown.

These same records also appear under a second study, on T cells of mothers and their children.

The origin of this receptor is a boy between 10 and 17 years old in good health. The sample consisted of blood.

CDR3 sequence (DNA): TGTGCCAGCACCCCGGGACAGGGGGCTGAGACCCAGTACTTC. It is translated as CASTPGQGAETQYF. The chain carries TRBV12-3 or TRBV12-4 and TRBJ2-5; 12 bases fit TRBD1. V was pared by 7 bases and J by 5 bases, with 5 bases of the junction left unmatched. The CDR3 length is 14 residues.